This TCR beta chain was obtained from a study of cytomegalovirus exposure and HLA in healthy donors. Germline lookup yields CDR1 MNHNS and CDR2 SASEGT. V trimming: 8 bases; J trimming: 2 bases; junction bases outside the gene matches: 9. The CDR3 loop spans 14 amino acids. Healthy bone marrow donors supplied every sample. The PCR ran on 60 Vbeta and 13 Jbeta primers. TCRdb's copy holds only in-frame clones and misses some; the assay was immunoSEQ multiplex PCR. The listing records about 120,000 clones. The receptor's source is a man aged 40-49 years in good health and CMV-seropositive. Specimen: PBMCs. The rearrangement uses TRBV6-1 and TRBJ2-7, with 7 bases lining up with TRBD2. CDR3 in amino acids: CASREPGTTYEQYF. DNA of the CDR3: TGTGCCAGCCGAGAGCCAGGGACTACCTACGAGCAGTACTTC.